This entry lists 24 T cell receptor beta chains sequenced from one sample in a study of shared clonotypes between healthy human individuals. CD45RO-negative cells were positively selected for CCR7, leaving out terminally differentiated effector memory CD45RA+ cells. Assay used: immunoSEQ multiplex PCR; TCRdb lists only in-frame clones, some missing. This sample has hundreds of thousands of clones, with around 95% found just once. What was sequenced was naive CD8+ T cells sorted from blood. These receptors were obtained from a woman under 40 in good health.

Concerning this clone: Distinct nucleotide sequences in the sample also encode this CDR3. The chain has TRBV15 and TRBJ2-3; weak D call: TRBD2 (5 bases). CDR3 length: 15 residues. Germline V gene sequence: CDR1 LNHNV, CDR2 YYDKDF (reference sequence). Trimming stripped 1 base from V and 0 bases from J, with 8 bases between. CDR3 bases: TGTGCCACCAGCAGAGTGGGCGGGAGCACAGATACGCAGTATTTT. This translates into CATSRVGGSTDTQYF.

The rearrangement links TRBV15 to TRBJ2-1; 9 positions agree with TRBD2. The trim removed 0 bases at V and 3 bases at J, leaving 3 bases unmatched. Germline V gene lookup returns CDR1 LNHNV and CDR2 YYDKDF (reference sequence). The CDR3 totals 16 residues. Written as DNA, the CDR3 is TGTGCCACCAGCAGAGATAGCGGGAGCGGCTACAATGAGCAGTTCTTC. Protein product: CATSRDSGSGYNEQFF.

In this sample, this clone turned up once. The chain is built from TRBV6-5 and TRBJ1-2; D is possibly TRBD1 (6 bases). The V and J ends lost 6 bases and 6 bases respectively, with 20 bases between them. Germline V lookup: CDR1 MNHEY, CDR2 SVGAGI. The CDR3 has 15 residues. The CDR3 spells CASRQVPGEKDGYTF. The CDR3 nucleotides read TGTGCCAGCAGGCAAGTACCAGGGGAAAAGGATGGCTACACCTTC.

The rearrangement joins TRBV29-1 to TRBJ2-5; D unclear. Judging by the DNA end, TRBJ2-7 fits better; the J call may be wrong. The CDR3 length is 13 residues. Germline V gene lookup returns CDR1 SQVTM and CDR2 ANQGSEA. CDR3 bases: TGCAGCGTTGAAGTCACCAACTCCTACGAGCAGTACTTC. Translating it yields CSVEVTNSYEQYF.

Note on this clone: One end of the junction varies from germline; a read error may be responsible. The rearrangement links TRBV14 to TRBJ1-1; no reliable D call. The CDR3 consists of 12 residues. Germline CDR1 is SGHDN and CDR2 is FVKESK. This CDR3 reads CASSQEGPLPLF. CDR3 sequence (DNA): TGTGCCAGCAGCCAAGAAGGGCCTTTACCCCTTTTT. Drawing the rest from reference TRBV14 and TRBJ1-1, the complete variable domain is EAGVTQFPSHSVIEKGQTVTLRCDPISGHDNLYWYRRVMGKEIKFLLHFVKESKQDESGMPNNRFLAERTGGTYSTLKVQPAELEDSGVYFCASSQEGPLPLFGQGTRLTVV.

The chain employs TRBV29-1 and TRBJ2-7, with unresolved D. The length of the CDR3 is 12 residues. The germline V and J ends were trimmed by 4 bases and 0 bases, with 7 bases remaining between them. The germline CDR1 and CDR2 sequences are SQVTM and ANQGSEA. The CDR3 protein is CSVGEASYEQYF. The CDR3 DNA reads TGCAGCGTTGGGGAAGCCTCCTACGAGCAGTACTTC.

V gene TRBV6-5 combines with J gene TRBJ2-5; 7 bases match TRBD2. The CDR3 sequence is 15 residues long. After removal of 0 bases from V and 5 bases from J, the junction contained 6 bases not matched to a gene. CDR1 and CDR2 (germline): MNHEY, SVGAGI. The CDR3 loop reads CASSYSTGEGETQYF. The CDR3 DNA is TGTGCCAGCAGTTACTCGACGGGGGAGGGGGAGACCCAGTACTTC.

As DNA, the CDR3 is TGTGCCAGCACCGAGGGACTGGCCTCTGGAAACACCATATATTTT. Encoded protein: CASTEGLASGNTIYF. This chain uses TRBV28 with TRBJ1-3; maybe TRBD1 (5 bases). Germline values: CDR1 MDHEN, CDR2 SYDVKM. The CDR3 extends over 15 amino acids. Trimming left V 7 bases short and J 0 bases short, with 13 bases between.

V is TRBV9 and J is TRBJ2-4; TRBD2 agrees at 7 bases. CDR1 and CDR2 from the germline V gene are SGDLS and YYNGEE. The CDR3 contains 17 residues. The V and J ends lost 0 bases and 5 bases, in that order; junction bases with no gene match: 11. CDR3 residues: CASSVVIAASGENIQYF. The CDR3, as DNA: TGTGCCAGCAGCGTAGTAATCGCGGCTAGCGGCGAAAACATTCAGTACTTC.

V is TRBV14 and J is TRBJ2-2; 10 bases fit TRBD1. With 4 bases clipped from V and 7 bases from J, the junction kept 6 bases outside the gene matches. Looked up from germline, CDR1 is SGHDN and CDR2 is FVKESK. The CDR3 extends over 15 amino acids. In DNA form, the CDR3 reads TGTGCCAGCAGCCGAGCGGGACAGGGGCTCGGGGAGCTGTTTTTT. This gives the protein CASSRAGQGLGELFF.

V is TRBV6-4 and J is TRBJ2-1, with 8 nucleotides matching TRBD2. The V segment lost 4 bases and the J segment 1 base; nucleotides outside the gene matches: 3. The CDR3 length is 15 residues. Germline V lookup: CDR1 MRHNA, CDR2 SNTAGT. For the CDR3, the DNA is TGTGCCAGCAGTGCGGGCGGGGGGTCCTACAATGAGCAGTTCTTC. This translates into CASSAGGGSYNEQFF.

The chain has TRBV7-6 and TRBJ2-2; no clear D. The CDR3 totals 16 residues. Germline V CDR1 and CDR2: SGHVS, FNYEAQ. The V gene lost 1 base and the J gene lost 0 bases, with 9 bases spanning the gap. The CDR3 nucleotides are TGTGCCAGCAGCTTAGTCGTCAGCTCGAACACCGGGGAGCTGTTTTTT. Amino acid sequence: CASSLVVSSNTGELFF. Together with reference TRBV7-6 and TRBJ2-2, the CDR3 gives the full variable domain: GAGVSQSPRYKVTKRGQDVALRCDPISGHVSLYWYRQALGQGPEFLTYFNYEAQQDKSGLPNDRFSAERPEGSISTLTIQRTEQRDSAMYRCASSLVVSSNTGELFFGEGSRLTVL.

The chain employs TRBV27 and TRBJ1-3; a possible D gene is TRBD1 (6 bases). V lost 5 bases and J lost 2, with 19 bases in between. CDR1 MNHEY and CDR2 SMNVEV come from the germline V gene (reference sequence). The CDR3 runs to 17 residues. DNA for the CDR3: TGTGCCAGCAGTCCTTTGGGGGCGTCAGGTCCTGGAAACACCATATATTTT. Its protein product is CASSPLGASGPGNTIYF.

The chain combines TRBV6-6 with TRBJ2-1, with D unclear. Trimming removed 4 bases from V and 8 bases from J, with 9 bases in between. Germline CDR1 reads MNHNY; CDR2 reads SVGAGI (reference sequence). The CDR3 loop spans 12 amino acids. This chain's CDR3 is CASSWVKDEQFF. The CDR3 bases are TGTGCCAGCAGTTGGGTGAAGGATGAGCAGTTCTTC.

This clone was seen just once. The chain carries TRBV19 and TRBJ1-5; D is unresolved. Deletions cut 11 bases from V and 7 bases from J, with 21 bases between. Germline loops: CDR1 LNHDA, CDR2 SQIVND (reference sequence). The CDR3 has 14 residues. CDR3 sequence: CACGRAAYDQPQHF. The CDR3 DNA sequence: TGTGCCTGCGGGAGGGCGGCCTATGACCAGCCCCAGCATTTT. The full variable domain, in which reference TRBV19 and TRBJ1-5 provide the parts outside the CDR3, is DGGITQSPKYLFRKEGQNVTLSCEQNLNHDAMYWYRQDPGQGLRLIYYSQIVNDFQKGDIAEGYSVSREKKESFPLTVTSAQKNPTAFYLCACGRAAYDQPQHFGDGTRLSIL.

V is TRBV23-1 and J is TRBJ2-2; D may match TRBD1 or TRBD2 (5 bases each). TRBV23-1 is known as an ORF, though its function is uncertain. This CDR3 is 16 amino acids long. The germline V and J ends were trimmed by 0 bases and 4 bases, with 12 bases remaining between them. CDR3 region: CASSQSTGHTTGELFF. In DNA form, the CDR3 reads TGCGCCAGCAGTCAATCGACGGGGCACACCACCGGGGAGCTGTTTTTT.

The chain employs TRBV4-2 and TRBJ2-7; 13 bases are shared with TRBD2. This CDR3 is 15 amino acids long. CDR1 and CDR2 (germline): LGHNA, YNFKEQ. The V segment lost 5 bases and the J segment 2 bases; nucleotides outside the gene matches: 3. The CDR3 DNA follows: TGTGCCAGCAGCAAAACTAGCGGGAGGGCCTACGAGCAGTACTTC. It encodes CASSKTSGRAYEQYF.

This chain connects TRBV9 to TRBJ2-7; 8 nucleotides agree with TRBD1. V shed 0 bases, J shed 3 bases, and the junction held 5 bases outside the gene matches. In germline, CDR1 is SGDLS, CDR2 YYNGEE. The CDR3 covers 15 residues. The CDR3 region has the DNA TGTGCCAGCAGCGTAGCTGGGACAGGATACTACGAGCAGTACTTC. This codes for CASSVAGTGYYEQYF. Filled out from reference TRBV9 and TRBJ2-7, the complete variable domain reads DSGVTQTPKHLITATGQRVTLRCSPRSGDLSVYWYQQSLDQGLQFLIQYYNGEERAKGNILERFSAQQFPDLHSELNLSSLELGDSALYFCASSVAGTGYYEQYFGPGTRLTVT.

This clone has just one count. The chain recombines TRBV7-9 with TRBJ2-7; weak D call: TRBD1 (5 bases). This CDR3 is built from 14 residues. Trimming took off 5 bases at V and 0 bases at J, with 11 bases between the two ends. CDR1 is SEHNR, CDR2 FQNEAQ, per germline (reference sequence). This CDR3 reads CASSALTDSYEQYF. The DNA for the CDR3 is TGTGCCAGCAGCGCACTGACAGACTCCTACGAGCAGTACTTC. Based on the CDR3 plus reference TRBV7-9 and TRBJ2-7, the full variable domain is DTGVSQNPRHKITKRGQNVTFRCDPISEHNRLYWYRQTLGQGPEFLTYFQNEAQLEKSRLLSDRFSAERPKGSFSTLEIQRTEQGDSAMYLCASSALTDSYEQYFGPGTRLTVT.

In this sample, this clone turned up once. The chain joins TRBV27 to TRBJ2-1; D may correspond to TRBD1 or TRBD2 (5 bases each). The germline CDR1 and CDR2 sequences are MNHEY and SMNVEV (reference sequence). Trimming stripped 0 bases from V and 5 bases from J, with 23 bases between. CDR3 length equals 19 residues. The CDR3 DNA follows: TGTGCCAGCAGTTTATCGGTTGGGACCATCGCGGCTCCCGACAATGAGCAGTTCTTC. Its translation: CASSLSVGTIAAPDNEQFF.

The chain employs TRBV7-9 and TRBJ2-5; D gene uncertain. Near its end, the DNA agrees better with TRBJ2-7, so the J call may be wrong. CDR1 and CDR2 (germline): SEHNR, FQNEAQ (reference sequence). The CDR3 has 12 residues. The CDR3 DNA reads as TGTGCCAGCAGCTTCGGAAACTACGAGCAGTACTTC. Its translation: CASSFGNYEQYF.

This chain uses TRBV5-4 with TRBJ2-7; 12 positions match TRBD2. The germline V gene has CDR1 SGHNT and CDR2 YYREEE (reference sequence). The CDR3 is 15 amino acids. V shed 4 bases, J shed 1 base, and the junction held 3 bases outside the gene matches. The CDR3 region has the DNA TGTGCCAGCAGCCTCGGACTAGCGGGGTCCTACGAGCAGTACTTC. Translation: CASSLGLAGSYEQYF.

As regards this clone: This specimen includes other DNA sequences encoding the same CDR3. The rearrangement joins TRBV27 to TRBJ1-1; a possible D gene is TRBD1 (5 bases). Germline CDR1 and CDR2: MNHEY and SMNVEV (reference sequence). The CDR3 spans 13 residues. Trimming shortened V by 3 bases and J by 1 base, and 6 bases separated the two germline ends. CDR3 region: CASSFGGNTEAFF. CDR3 nucleotide sequence: TGTGCCAGCAGTTTCGGGGGGAACACTGAAGCTTTCTTT.

The V gene is TRBV4-1, the J gene TRBJ2-6; TRBD1 aligns across 11 bases. CDR1 and CDR2 (germline): MGHRA, YSYEKL. With 3 bases clipped from V and 1 base from J, the junction kept 2 bases outside the gene matches. There are 17 residues in the CDR3. CDR3 loop: CASSQRDRGSGANVLTF. The CDR3, as DNA: TGCGCCAGCAGCCAGAGGGACAGGGGGTCTGGGGCCAACGTCCTGACTTTC.